The next 6 T cell receptor beta chains were all read from a single sample in a study of blood T cell repertoires in COVID-19. The table came from immunoSEQ multiplex PCR; TCRdb's copy has only in-frame clones and leaves some out. The sample includes approximately 50,000 clones, 77% seen only once; the top ten take around 43%. Specimen: peripheral blood. The receptors originated from a man aged 65 to 79 with active or convalescent COVID-19.

The rearrangement links TRBV11-3 to TRBJ2-2; D is possibly TRBD1 (5 bases). V was shortened by 3 bases and J by 4 bases, with 9 bases between the two germline ends. Germline CDR1 reads SGHNT; CDR2 reads YENEEA. This CDR3 spans 14 amino acids. CDR3 sequence reads: CASSFDSITGELFF. Written as DNA, the CDR3 is TGTGCCAGCAGCTTCGACAGTATCACCGGGGAGCTGTTTTTT.

V and J are TRBV11-3 and TRBJ1-2; D possibly corresponds to TRBD1 (5 bases). The germline gives CDR1 SGHNT, CDR2 YENEEA. The CDR3 is made up of 14 amino acids. The V end was cut by 1 base, the J end by 7 bases, with 13 bases between. Here the CDR3 reads CASSLARQGAGYTF. The CDR3 coding sequence is TGTGCCAGCAGCTTAGCCCGGCAAGGGGCTGGCTACACCTTC. Combining the CDR3 with reference TRBV11-3 and TRBJ1-2 gives the whole variable domain EAGVVQSPRYKIIEKKQPVAFWCNPISGHNTLYWYLQNLGQGPELLIRYENEEAVDDSQLPKDRFSAERLKGVDSTLKIQPAELGDSAVYLCASSLARQGAGYTFGSGTRLTVV.

This chain joins TRBV4-3 and TRBJ2-3; maybe TRBD2 (7 bases). CDR1 is LGHNA, CDR2 YSLEER, per germline. CDR3 length: 15 amino acids. With 0 bases removed from V and 5 bases from J, the gap between germline ends came to 12 bases. The CDR3 nucleotides are TGCGCCAGCAGCCAAGACGCGGGGGCGGGAGATACGCAGTATTTT. It encodes CASSQDAGAGDTQYF.

V gene TRBV20-1 combines with J gene TRBJ1-1, with D possibly matching TRBD1 (5 bases). CDR1 and CDR2 (germline): DFQATT, SNEGSKA (reference sequence). Trimming shortened V by 3 bases and J by 4 bases, and 18 bases separated the two germline ends. The CDR3 spans 15 residues. DNA of the CDR3: TGCAGTGCTAGTGAGGCTGGAGGGGCGGTCACTGAAGCTTTCTTT. Translating it yields CSASEAGGAVTEAFF.

The chain combines TRBV5-1 with TRBJ2-3; D possibly corresponds to TRBD1 (5 bases). The CDR3 covers 17 residues. Trimming removed 2 bases from V and 5 bases from J, with 21 bases in between. Germline CDR1 reads SGHRS; CDR2 reads YFSETQ. CDR3 region: CASSFRHRRNQGDTQYF. The CDR3 coding sequence is TGCGCCAGCAGCTTTCGACACAGGAGAAACCAAGGAGATACGCAGTATTTT.

This clone was seen a handful of times. V usage is TRBV19 and J usage is TRBJ1-2; 8 nucleotides match TRBD1. The ends lost 3 bases at V and 4 bases at J; junction bases unmatched: 4. Germline CDR1 reads LNHDA; CDR2 reads SQIVND (reference sequence). The CDR3 has 14 amino acids. The CDR3 sequence: CASSMPGGGYGYTF. The CDR3 bases are TGTGCCAGTAGTATGCCAGGGGGCGGCTATGGCTACACCTTC.